Shown below are 2 T cell receptor beta chains from a single sample sequenced in a study of breast tumors, draining lymph nodes, adjacent tissues. Samples came from axillary lymph nodes draining the breast cancer. TCRdb recomputed calls from the multiplex PCR reads with MiXCR, one row per CDR3 protein. The sample shows 150,000 to 200,000 distinct CDR3 sequences, around 33% of them seen only once. The sample comprised axillary lymph node tissue. The receptors were sampled from a female donor with breast cancer. Some clones in this sample may be carry-over from other donors' samples.

This clonotype was counted ten times or more. The rearrangement joins TRBV29-1 to TRBJ2-1, with D possibly being TRBD2 (5 bases). The germline gives CDR1 SQVTM, CDR2 ANQGSEA. Trimming took 8 bases from V and 8 from J, leaving 19 bases between them. The CDR3 covers 13 residues. CDR3 region: CSIGLSGADEQFF. The CDR3 bases are TGCAGCATTGGCCTGAGCGGTGCCGATGAGCAGTTCTTC.

This sequence joins TRBV10-3 and TRBJ2-1, with 12 bases aligning to TRBD2. The V and J ends lost 10 bases and 14 bases, in that order; junction bases with no gene match: 24. Germline CDR1 and CDR2: ENHRY and SYGVKD. The CDR3 consists of 17 residues. CDR3 in amino acids: CASRTTGTSGYPPPEFF. The CDR3, as DNA: TGTGCCAGCAGGACGACAGGGACTAGCGGGTACCCACCCCCGGAGTTCTTC.